In this sample, the clone carrying this TCR beta chain turned up a few times. TCRdb re-derived calls from the PCR reads in MiXCR, one entry per CDR3 protein. The sample shows 9,000 to 13,000 distinct CDR3 sequences, about 53% of them seen only once. These data belong to a study of tumor-infiltrating lymphocytes in oesophageal squamous cell carcinoma. Germline V lookup: CDR1 MNHEY, CDR2 SVGAGI. The CDR3 contains 15 residues. The V call is TRBV6-5, the J call TRBJ2-7; D is unclear. The J call may be mistaken, given a closer DNA end match to TRBJ2-1. This TCR came from a female donor with esophageal squamous cell carcinoma. Sequencing was done on a sample of esophageal tumor tissue. The CDR3: CASSYSSRRDNEQFF. For the CDR3, the DNA is TGTGCCAGCAGTTACTCGAGCAGGAGAGACAATGAGCAGTTCTTC.